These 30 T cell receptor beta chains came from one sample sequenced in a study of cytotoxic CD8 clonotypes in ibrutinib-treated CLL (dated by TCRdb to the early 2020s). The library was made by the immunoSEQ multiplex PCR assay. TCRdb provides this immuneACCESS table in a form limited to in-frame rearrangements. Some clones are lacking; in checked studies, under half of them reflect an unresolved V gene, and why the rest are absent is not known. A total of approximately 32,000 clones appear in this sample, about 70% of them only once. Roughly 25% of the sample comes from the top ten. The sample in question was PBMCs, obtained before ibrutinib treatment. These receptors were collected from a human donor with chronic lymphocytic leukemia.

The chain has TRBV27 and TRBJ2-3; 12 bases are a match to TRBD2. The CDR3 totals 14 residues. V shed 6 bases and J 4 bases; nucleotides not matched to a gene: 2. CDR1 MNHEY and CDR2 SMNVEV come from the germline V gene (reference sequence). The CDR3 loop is CASRTSGGPDTQYF. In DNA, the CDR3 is TGTGCCAGCAGGACTAGCGGGGGTCCAGATACGCAGTATTTT.

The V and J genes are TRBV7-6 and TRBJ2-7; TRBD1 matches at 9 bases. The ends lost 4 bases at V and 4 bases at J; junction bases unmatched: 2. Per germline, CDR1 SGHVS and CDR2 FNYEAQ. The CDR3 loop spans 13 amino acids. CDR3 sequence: CASSSGTGYEQYF. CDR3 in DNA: TGTGCCAGCAGCTCCGGGACAGGGTACGAGCAGTACTTC. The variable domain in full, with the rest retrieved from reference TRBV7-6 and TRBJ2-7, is GAGVSQSPRYKVTKRGQDVALRCDPISGHVSLYWYRQALGQGPEFLTYFNYEAQQDKSGLPNDRFSAERPEGSISTLTIQRTEQRDSAMYRCASSSGTGYEQYFGPGTRLTVT.

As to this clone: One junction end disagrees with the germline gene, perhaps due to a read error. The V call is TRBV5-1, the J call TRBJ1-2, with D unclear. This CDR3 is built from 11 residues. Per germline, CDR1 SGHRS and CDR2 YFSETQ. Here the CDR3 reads CASSFRYGYTF. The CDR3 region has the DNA TGTGCCAGCAGTTTTCGCTATGGCTACACCTTC.

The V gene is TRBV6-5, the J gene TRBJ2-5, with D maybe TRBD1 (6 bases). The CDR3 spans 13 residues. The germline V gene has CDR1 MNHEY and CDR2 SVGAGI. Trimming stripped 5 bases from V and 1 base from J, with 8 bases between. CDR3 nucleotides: TGTGCCAGCAGTAAACAGGGCCAAGAGACCCAGTACTTC. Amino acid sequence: CASSKQGQETQYF.

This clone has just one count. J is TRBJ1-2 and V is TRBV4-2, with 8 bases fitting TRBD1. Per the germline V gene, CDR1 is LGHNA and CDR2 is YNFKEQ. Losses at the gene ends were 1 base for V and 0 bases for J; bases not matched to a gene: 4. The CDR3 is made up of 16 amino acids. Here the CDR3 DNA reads TGTGCCAGCAGCCAAGCCCAGGGGGCTTCTAACTATGGCTACACCTTC. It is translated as CASSQAQGASNYGYTF.

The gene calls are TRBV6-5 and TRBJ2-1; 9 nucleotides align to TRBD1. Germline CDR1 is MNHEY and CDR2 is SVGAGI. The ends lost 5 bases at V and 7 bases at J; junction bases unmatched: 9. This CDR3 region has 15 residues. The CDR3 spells CASSRRTGVRNEQFF. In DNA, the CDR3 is TGTGCCAGCAGTCGCCGGACAGGGGTTAGGAATGAGCAGTTCTTC.

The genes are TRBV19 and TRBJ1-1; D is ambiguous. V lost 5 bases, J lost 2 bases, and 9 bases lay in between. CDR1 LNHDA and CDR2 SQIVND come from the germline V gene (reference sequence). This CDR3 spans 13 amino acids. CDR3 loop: CASSRFQNTEAFF. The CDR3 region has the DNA TGTGCCAGTAGTCGATTTCAAAACACTGAAGCTTTCTTT.

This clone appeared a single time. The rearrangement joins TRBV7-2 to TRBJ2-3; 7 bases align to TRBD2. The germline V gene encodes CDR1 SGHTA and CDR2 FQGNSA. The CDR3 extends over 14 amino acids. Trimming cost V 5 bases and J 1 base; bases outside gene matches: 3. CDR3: CASSQGLGTDTQYF. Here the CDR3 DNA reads TGTGCCAGCAGCCAAGGACTAGGCACAGATACGCAGTATTTT. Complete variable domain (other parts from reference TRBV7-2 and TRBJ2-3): GAGVSQSPSNKVTEKGKDVELRCDPISGHTALYWYRQSLGQGLEFLIYFQGNSAPDKSGLPSDRFSAERTGGSVSTLTIQRTQQEDSAVYLCASSQGLGTDTQYFGPGTRLTVL.

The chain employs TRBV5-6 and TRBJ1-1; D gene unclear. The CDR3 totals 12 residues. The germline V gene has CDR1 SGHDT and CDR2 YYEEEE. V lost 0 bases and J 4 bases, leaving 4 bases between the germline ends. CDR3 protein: CASSLGTTEAFF. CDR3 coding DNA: TGTGCCAGCAGCTTGGGCACCACTGAAGCTTTCTTT.

CDR3 residues: CASSPSGLARSGNTIYF. In DNA, the CDR3 is TGTGCCAGCTCACCATCAGGCCTAGCCCGCTCTGGAAACACCATATATTTT. The V and J genes are TRBV18 and TRBJ1-3; D gene uncertain. Germline assignment: CDR1 KGHSH and CDR2 LQKENI. V lost 2 bases, J lost 0 bases, and 14 bases lay in between. This CDR3 comprises 17 residues. Drawing the rest from reference TRBV18 and TRBJ1-3, the complete variable domain is NAGVMQNPRHLVRRRGQEARLRCSPMKGHSHVYWYRQLPEEGLKFMVYLQKENIIDESGMPKERFSAEFPKEGPSILRIQQVVRGDSAAYFCASSPSGLARSGNTIYFGEGSWLTVV.

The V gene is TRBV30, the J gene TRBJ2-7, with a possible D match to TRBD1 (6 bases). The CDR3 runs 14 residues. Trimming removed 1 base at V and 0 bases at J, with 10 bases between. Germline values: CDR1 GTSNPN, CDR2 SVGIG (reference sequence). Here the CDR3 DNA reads TGTGCCTGGAGTGGAGGGGGTAGCTCCTACGAGCAGTACTTC. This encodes CAWSGGGSSYEQYF.

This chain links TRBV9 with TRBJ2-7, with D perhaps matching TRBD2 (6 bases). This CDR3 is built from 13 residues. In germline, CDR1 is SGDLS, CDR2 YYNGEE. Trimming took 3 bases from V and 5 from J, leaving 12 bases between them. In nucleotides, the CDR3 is TGTGCCAGCAGCGGCGGAGGGAGCCACGAGCAGTACTTC. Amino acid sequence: CASSGGGSHEQYF.

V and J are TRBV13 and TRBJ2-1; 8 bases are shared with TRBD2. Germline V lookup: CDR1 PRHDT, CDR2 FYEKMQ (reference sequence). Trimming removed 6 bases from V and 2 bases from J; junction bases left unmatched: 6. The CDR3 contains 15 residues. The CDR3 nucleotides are TGTGCCAGCAGGAAAACTAGCGGAGCCTACAATGAGCAGTTCTTC. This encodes CASRKTSGAYNEQFF.

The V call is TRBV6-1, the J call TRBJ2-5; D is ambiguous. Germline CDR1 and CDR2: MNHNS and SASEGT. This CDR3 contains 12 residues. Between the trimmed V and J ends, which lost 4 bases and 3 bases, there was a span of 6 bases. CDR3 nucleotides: TGTGCCAGCAGTGTCGCGGAAGAGACCCAGTACTTC. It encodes CASSVAEETQYF.

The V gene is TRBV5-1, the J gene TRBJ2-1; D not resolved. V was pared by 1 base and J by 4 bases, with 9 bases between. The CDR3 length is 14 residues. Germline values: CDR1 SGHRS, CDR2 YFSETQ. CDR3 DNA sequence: TGCGCCAGCAGCTTGATTTTACAATACAATGAGCAGTTCTTC. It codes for CASSLILQYNEQFF.

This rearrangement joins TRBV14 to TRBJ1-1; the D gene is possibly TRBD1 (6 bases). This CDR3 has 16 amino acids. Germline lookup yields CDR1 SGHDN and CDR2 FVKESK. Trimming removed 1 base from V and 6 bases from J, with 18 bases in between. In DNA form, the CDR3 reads TGTGCCAGCAGCCAAGGACCACAGGGAAGGATCGCTGAAGCTTTCTTT. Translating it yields CASSQGPQGRIAEAFF.

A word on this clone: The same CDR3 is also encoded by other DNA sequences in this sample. CDR3 bases: TGCAGCGTTGAGGGCAGGGCCACAGATACGCAGTATTTT. Protein: CSVEGRATDTQYF. This chain connects TRBV29-1 to TRBJ2-3; D might be TRBD1 (5 bases). The CDR3 has 13 amino acids. The germline CDR1 and CDR2 sequences are SQVTM and ANQGSEA. The germline V and J ends were trimmed by 3 bases and 2 bases, with 9 bases remaining between them.

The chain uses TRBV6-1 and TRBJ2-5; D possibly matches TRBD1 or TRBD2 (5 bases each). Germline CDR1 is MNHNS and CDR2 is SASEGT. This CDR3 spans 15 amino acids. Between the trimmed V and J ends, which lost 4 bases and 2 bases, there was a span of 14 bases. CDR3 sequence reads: CASSGRSWGQETQYF. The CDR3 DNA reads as TGTGCCAGCAGTGGACGCTCATGGGGGCAAGAGACCCAGTACTTC.

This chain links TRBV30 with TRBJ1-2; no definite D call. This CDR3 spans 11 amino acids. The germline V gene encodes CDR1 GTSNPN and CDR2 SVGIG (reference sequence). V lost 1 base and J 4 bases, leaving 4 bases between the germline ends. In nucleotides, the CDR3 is TGTGCCTGGAGTGCTCGCTATGGCTACACCTTC. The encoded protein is CAWSARYGYTF.

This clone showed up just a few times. The CDR3 region has the DNA TGTGCCAGCAGCAAAAGGGCAGGTCAAGAGACCCAGTACTTC. It translates to CASSKRAGQETQYF. The J gene is TRBJ2-5, the V gene TRBV7-3; D remains unclear. The ends were cut back, 5 bases at V and 2 bases at J, with 12 bases in the middle. The CDR3 length is 14 residues. The germline V gene has CDR1 SGHTA and CDR2 FQGTGA.

The CDR3 protein is CASSLKGHDYGYTF. Here the CDR3 DNA reads TGTGCCAGCAGCTTAAAGGGGCACGACTATGGCTACACCTTC. This rearrangement joins TRBV6-1 to TRBJ1-2, with a tentative D call TRBD1 (5 bases). V was pared by 6 bases and J by 3 bases, with 14 bases between. Germline V CDR1 and CDR2: MNHNS, SASEGT. The length of the CDR3 is 14 residues.

The CDR3 nucleotides read TGTGCCAGTAGTTGGGGGGACACGAACACTGAAGCTTTCTTT. As protein: CASSWGDTNTEAFF. The chain links TRBV19 to TRBJ1-1; perhaps TRBD1 as D (6 bases). Germline loops: CDR1 LNHDA, CDR2 SQIVND (reference sequence). Trimming took 5 bases from V and 1 from J, leaving 11 bases between them. The CDR3 length is 14 residues. Drawing the rest from reference TRBV19 and TRBJ1-1, the complete variable domain is DGGITQSPKYLFRKEGQNVTLSCEQNLNHDAMYWYRQDPGQGLRLIYYSQIVNDFQKGDIAEGYSVSREKKESFPLTVTSAQKNPTAFYLCASSWGDTNTEAFFGQGTRLTVV.

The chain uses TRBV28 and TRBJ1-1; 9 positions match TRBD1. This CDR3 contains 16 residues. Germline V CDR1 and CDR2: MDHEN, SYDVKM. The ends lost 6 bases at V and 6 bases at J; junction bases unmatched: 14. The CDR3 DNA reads TGTGCCAGCAGGGAGGCGGGACAGGGCCAAAGTTCTGAAGCTTTCTTT. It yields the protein CASREAGQGQSSEAFF.

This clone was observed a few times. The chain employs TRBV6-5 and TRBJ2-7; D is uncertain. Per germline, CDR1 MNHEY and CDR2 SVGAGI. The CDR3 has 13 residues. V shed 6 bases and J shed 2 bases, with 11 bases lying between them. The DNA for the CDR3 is TGTGCCAGCAGCTTAAAACGGCCCTACGAGCAGTACTTC. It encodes CASSLKRPYEQYF.

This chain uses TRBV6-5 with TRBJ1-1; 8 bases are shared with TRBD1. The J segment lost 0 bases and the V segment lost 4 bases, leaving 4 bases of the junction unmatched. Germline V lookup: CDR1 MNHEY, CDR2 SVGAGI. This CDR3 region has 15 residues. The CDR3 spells CASSFGQGLNTEAFF. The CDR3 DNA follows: TGTGCCAGCAGTTTTGGACAGGGTTTGAACACTGAAGCTTTCTTT.

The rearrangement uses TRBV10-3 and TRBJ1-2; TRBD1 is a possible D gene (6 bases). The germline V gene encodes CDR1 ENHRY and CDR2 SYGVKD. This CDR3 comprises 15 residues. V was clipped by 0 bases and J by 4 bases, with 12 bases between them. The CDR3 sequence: CAISESGQGFYGYTF. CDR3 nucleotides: TGTGCCATCAGTGAGTCGGGCCAGGGGTTCTATGGCTACACCTTC.

The DNA of the CDR3 is TGCAGCGTTGGACTAGCGGGAGAGACCCAGTACTTC. This gives the protein CSVGLAGETQYF. V usage is TRBV29-1 and J usage is TRBJ2-5; 10 nucleotides line up with TRBD2. The CDR3 has 12 residues. Germline CDR1 and CDR2: SQVTM and ANQGSEA. The V gene end was trimmed by 4 bases and the J gene end by 4 bases; junction bases not matched to a gene: 0.

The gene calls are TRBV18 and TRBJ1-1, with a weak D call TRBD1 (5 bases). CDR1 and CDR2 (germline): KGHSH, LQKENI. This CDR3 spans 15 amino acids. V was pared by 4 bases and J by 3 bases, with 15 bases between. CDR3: CASSLDSGGYTEAFF. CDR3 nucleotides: TGTGCCAGCTCACTTGACAGTGGGGGGTACACTGAAGCTTTCTTT.

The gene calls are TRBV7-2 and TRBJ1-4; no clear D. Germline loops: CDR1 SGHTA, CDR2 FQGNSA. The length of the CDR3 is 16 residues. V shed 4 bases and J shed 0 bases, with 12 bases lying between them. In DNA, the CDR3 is TGTGCCAGCAGCTCCCACGAGACTGCAACTAATGAAAAACTGTTTTTT. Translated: CASSSHETATNEKLFF.

The CDR3 DNA sequence: TGTGCCTCGCAGGGGGACTCCTACGAGCAGTACTTC. Its translation is CASQGDSYEQYF. The rearrangement joins TRBV30 to TRBJ2-7, with 7 bases matching TRBD1. The CDR3 is 12 amino acids. V lost 7 bases, J lost 0 bases, and 3 bases stayed unmatched. The V gene's germline CDR1 is GTSNPN and CDR2 SVGIG (reference sequence).